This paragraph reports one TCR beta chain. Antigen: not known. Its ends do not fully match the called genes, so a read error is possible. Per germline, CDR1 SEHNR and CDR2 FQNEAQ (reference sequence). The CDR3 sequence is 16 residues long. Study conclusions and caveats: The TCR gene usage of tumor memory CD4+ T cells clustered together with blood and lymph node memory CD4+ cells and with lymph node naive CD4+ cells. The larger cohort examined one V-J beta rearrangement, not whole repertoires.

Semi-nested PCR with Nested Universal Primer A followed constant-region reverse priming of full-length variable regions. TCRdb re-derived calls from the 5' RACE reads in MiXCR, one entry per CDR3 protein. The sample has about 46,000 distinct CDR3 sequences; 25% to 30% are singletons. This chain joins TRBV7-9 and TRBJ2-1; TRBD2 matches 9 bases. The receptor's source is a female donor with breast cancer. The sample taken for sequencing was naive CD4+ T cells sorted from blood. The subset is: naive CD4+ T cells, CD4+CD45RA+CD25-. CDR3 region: CASRLSLAGTYNEQFF. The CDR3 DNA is TGTGCCAGCCGCTTATCCCTAGCGGGAACCTACAATGAGCAGTTCTTC.